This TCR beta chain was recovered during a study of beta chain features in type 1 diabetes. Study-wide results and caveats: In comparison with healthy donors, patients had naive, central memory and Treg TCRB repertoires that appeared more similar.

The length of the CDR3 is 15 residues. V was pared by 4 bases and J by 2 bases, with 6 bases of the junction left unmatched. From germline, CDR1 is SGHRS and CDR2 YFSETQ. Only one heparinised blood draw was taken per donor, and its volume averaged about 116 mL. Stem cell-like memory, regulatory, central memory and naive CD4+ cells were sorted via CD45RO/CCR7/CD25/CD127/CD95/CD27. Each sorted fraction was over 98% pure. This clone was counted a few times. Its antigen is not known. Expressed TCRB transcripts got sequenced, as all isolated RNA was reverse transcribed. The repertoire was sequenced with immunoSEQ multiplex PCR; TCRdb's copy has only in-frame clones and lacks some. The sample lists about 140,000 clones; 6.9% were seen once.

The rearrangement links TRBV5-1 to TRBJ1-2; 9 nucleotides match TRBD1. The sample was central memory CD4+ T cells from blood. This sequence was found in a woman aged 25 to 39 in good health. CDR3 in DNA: TGCGCCAGCAGCCCGGGGACAGGGCAAAACTATGGCTACACCTTC. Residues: CASSPGTGQNYGYTF.